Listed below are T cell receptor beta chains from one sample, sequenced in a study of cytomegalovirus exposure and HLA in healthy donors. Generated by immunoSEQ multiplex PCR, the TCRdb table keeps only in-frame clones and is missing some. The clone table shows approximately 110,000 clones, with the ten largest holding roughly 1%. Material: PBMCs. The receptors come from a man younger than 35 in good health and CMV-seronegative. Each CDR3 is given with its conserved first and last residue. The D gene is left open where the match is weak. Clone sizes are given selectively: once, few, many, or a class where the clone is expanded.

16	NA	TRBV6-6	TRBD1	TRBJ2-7	CASSYSFRGRVYEQYF	TGTGCCAGCAGTTACTCGTTCAGGGGGCGAGTCTACGAGCAGTACTTC
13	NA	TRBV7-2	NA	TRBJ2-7	CASSLYRGYEQYF	TGTGCCAGCAGCTTATACCGGGGGTACGAGCAGTACTTC
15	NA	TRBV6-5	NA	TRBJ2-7	CASSLGSAAVYEQYF	TGTGCCAGCAGTCTTGGGAGTGCCGCAGTCTACGAGCAGTACTTC
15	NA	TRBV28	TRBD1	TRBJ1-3	CASSLLQGYGNTIYF	TGTGCCAGCAGTTTATTACAGGGGTACGGAAACACCATATATTTT
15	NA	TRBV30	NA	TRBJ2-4	CAWAWVAGTKNIQYF	TGTGCCTGGGCGTGGGTTGCTGGGACTAAAAACATTCAGTACTTC
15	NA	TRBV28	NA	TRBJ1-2	CASSLGQGRIYGYTF	TGTGCCAGCAGTTTAGGTCAGGGAAGAATCTATGGCTACACCTTC
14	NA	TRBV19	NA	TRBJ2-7	CASSSDISADEQYF	TGTGCCAGTAGTTCGGACATTTCGGCGGACGAGCAGTACTTC
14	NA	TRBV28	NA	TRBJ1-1	CASSPLTRFAEAFF	TGTGCCAGCAGTCCCCTTACCAGATTTGCTGAAGCTTTCTTT
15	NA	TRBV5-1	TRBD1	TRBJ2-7	CASSAGQGFSYEQYF	TGCGCCAGCAGCGCGGGACAGGGTTTCTCCTACGAGCAGTACTTC
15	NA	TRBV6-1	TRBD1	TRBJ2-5	CASSPPGQGQETQYF	TGTGCCAGCAGTCCTCCGGGACAGGGACAAGAGACCCAGTACTTC
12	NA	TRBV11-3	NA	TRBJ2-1	CASSFTANEQFF	TGTGCCAGCAGCTTTACAGCCAATGAGCAGTTCTTC
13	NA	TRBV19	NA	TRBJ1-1	CASSARGDTEAFF	TGTGCCAGTAGTGCCAGGGGAGATACTGAAGCTTTCTTT
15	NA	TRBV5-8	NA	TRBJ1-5	CASSLQGPVNQPQHF	TGTGCCAGCAGCCTGCAGGGGCCGGTAAATCAGCCCCAGCATTTT
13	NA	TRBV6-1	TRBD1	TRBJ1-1	CASSATQGAGAFF	TGTGCCAGCAGTGCGACTCAGGGGGCGGGAGCTTTCTTT
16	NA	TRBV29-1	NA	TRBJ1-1	CSVEDHPGQKNTEAFF	TGCAGCGTTGAAGATCACCCCGGACAGAAGAACACTGAAGCTTTCTTT
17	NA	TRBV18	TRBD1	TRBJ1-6	CASSPQNGQGMSSPLHF	TGTGCCAGCTCACCACAGAATGGACAGGGTATGAGTTCACCCCTCCACTTT
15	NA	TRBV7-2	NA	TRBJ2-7	CASSLARPVSYEQYF	TGTGCCAGCAGCTTAGCGCGTCCGGTCTCCTACGAGCAGTACTTC
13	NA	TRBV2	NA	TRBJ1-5	CASSTTLNQPQHF	TGTGCCAGCAGTACAACGCTTAATCAGCCCCAGCATTTT
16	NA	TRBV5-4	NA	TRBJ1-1	CASSLGGRGENTEAFF	TGTGCCAGCAGCTTGGGGGGTCGGGGAGAGAACACTGAAGCTTTCTTT
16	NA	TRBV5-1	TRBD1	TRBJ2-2	CASSLSGQGYTGELFF	TGCGCCAGCAGCTTATCGGGACAGGGGTACACCGGGGAGCTGTTTTTT
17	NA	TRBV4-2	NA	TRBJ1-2	CASSQVGAKMGNYGYTF	TGTGCCAGCAGCCAAGTGGGAGCGAAAATGGGTAACTATGGCTACACCTTC
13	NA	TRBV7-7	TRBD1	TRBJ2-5	CASSSGQEETQYF	TGTGCTAGCAGCTCAGGACAGGAGGAGACCCAGTACTTC
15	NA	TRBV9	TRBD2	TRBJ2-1	CASTQTSGGHNEQFF	TGTGCCAGCACCCAAACTAGCGGGGGACACAATGAGCAGTTCTTC
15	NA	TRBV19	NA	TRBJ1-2	CASYFSGTIGHGYTF	TGTGCCAGTTACTTTTCCGGGACAATAGGCCATGGCTACACCTTC
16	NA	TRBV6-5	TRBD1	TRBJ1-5	CASSYSRNRGNQPQHF	TGTGCCAGCAGTTACTCGAGGAACAGGGGGAATCAGCCCCAGCATTTT
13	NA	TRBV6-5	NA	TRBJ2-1	CASSYFLPGEQFF	TGTGCCAGCAGTTACTTCCTCCCGGGTGAGCAGTTCTTC
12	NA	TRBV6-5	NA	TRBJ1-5	CASSVANQPQHF	TGTGCCAGCAGTGTGGCAAATCAGCCCCAGCATTTT
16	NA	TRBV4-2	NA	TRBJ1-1	CASSHQGTGMNTEAFF	TGTGCCAGCAGCCACCAGGGGACGGGGATGAACACTGAAGCTTTCTTT
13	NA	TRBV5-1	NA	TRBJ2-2	CASSAGVTGELFF	TGCGCCAGCAGCGCAGGGGTAACCGGGGAGCTGTTTTTT
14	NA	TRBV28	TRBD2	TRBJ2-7	CASTAGRVKYEQYF	TGTGCCAGCACCGCCGGGAGGGTAAAGTACGAGCAGTACTTC
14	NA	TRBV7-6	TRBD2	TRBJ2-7	CASSLSAGAYEQYF	TGTGCCAGCAGCTTATCCGCGGGGGCCTACGAGCAGTACTTC
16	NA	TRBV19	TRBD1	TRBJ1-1	CASTEAHGDRNTEAFF	TGTGCCAGTACCGAAGCCCACGGGGACAGGAACACTGAAGCTTTCTTT
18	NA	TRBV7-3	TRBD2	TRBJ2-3	CASSSPTSGGAVTDTQYF	TGTGCCAGCAGCTCGCCGACTAGCGGGGGGGCGGTGACAGATACGCAGTATTTT
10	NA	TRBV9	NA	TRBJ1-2	CASSPGPYTF	TGTGCCAGCAGCCCTGGGCCTTACACCTTC
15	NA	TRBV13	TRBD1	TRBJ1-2	CASSEGQGRTYGYTF	TGTGCCAGCAGCGAGGGACAGGGAAGGACCTATGGCTACACCTTC
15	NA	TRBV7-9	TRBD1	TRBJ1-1	CASSSGTGMNTEAFF	TGTGCCAGCAGCTCCGGGACAGGAATGAACACTGAAGCTTTCTTT
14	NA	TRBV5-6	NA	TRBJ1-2	CASSLALSNYGYTF	TGTGCCAGCAGCTTGGCATTGTCTAACTATGGCTACACCTTC
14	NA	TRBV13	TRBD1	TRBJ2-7	CASSETGVPSEQYF	TGTGCCAGCAGCGAAACAGGGGTACCCAGCGAGCAGTACTTC
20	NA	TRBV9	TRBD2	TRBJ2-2	CASSPILGTSGRENTGELFF	TGTGCCAGCAGCCCAATCTTGGGGACTAGCGGGAGGGAGAACACCGGGGAGCTGTTTTTT
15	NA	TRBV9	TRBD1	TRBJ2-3	CASSVRTGLADTQYF	TGTGCCAGCAGCGTACGGACAGGTTTGGCAGATACGCAGTATTTT
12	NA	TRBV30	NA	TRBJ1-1	CAWSVRRGEAFF	TGTGCCTGGAGTGTACGTCGGGGTGAAGCTTTCTTT
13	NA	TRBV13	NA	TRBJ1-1	CASSLALNTEAFF	TGTGCCAGCAGCTTAGCCTTGAACACTGAAGCTTTCTTT
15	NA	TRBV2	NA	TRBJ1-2	CASSVHNAVGDGYTF	TGTGCCAGCAGTGTCCATAACGCGGTAGGAGATGGCTACACCTTC
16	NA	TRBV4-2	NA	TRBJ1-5	CASSQGNRVSGQPQHF	TGTGCCAGCAGCCAAGGAAACAGGGTATCGGGGCAGCCCCAGCATTTT
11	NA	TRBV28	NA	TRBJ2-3	CASSQGDTQYF	TGTGCCAGCAGCCAGGGGGATACGCAGTATTTT
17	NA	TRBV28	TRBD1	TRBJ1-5	CASSFVIYRGDDQPQHF	TGTGCCAGCAGTTTCGTGATATACAGGGGGGACGATCAGCCCCAGCATTTT
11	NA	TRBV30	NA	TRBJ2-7	CAWSSSREQYF	TGTGCCTGGAGCAGCTCGAGGGAGCAGTACTTC
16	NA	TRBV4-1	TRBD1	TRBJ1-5	CASSGRTGASNQPQHF	TGCGCCAGCAGCGGGCGGACAGGGGCAAGCAATCAGCCCCAGCATTTT
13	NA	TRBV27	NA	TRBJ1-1	CASSLTVNTEAFF	TGTGCCAGCAGTTTAACGGTGAACACTGAAGCTTTCTTT
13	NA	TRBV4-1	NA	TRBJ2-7	CASSLGAFYEQYF	TGCGCCAGCAGCCTGGGGGCCTTCTACGAGCAGTACTTC
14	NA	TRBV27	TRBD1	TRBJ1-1	CASSSGTVNTEAFF	TGTGCCAGCAGTTCCGGGACAGTCAACACTGAAGCTTTCTTT
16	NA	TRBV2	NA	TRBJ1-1	CASSEAGSRLNTEAFF	TGTGCCAGCAGTGAAGCGGGGAGTCGGTTGAACACTGAAGCTTTCTTT
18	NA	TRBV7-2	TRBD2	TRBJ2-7	CASSLARGLAFSHLEQYF	TGTGCCAGCAGCTTAGCCAGGGGACTAGCCTTTTCCCATCTCGAGCAGTACTTC
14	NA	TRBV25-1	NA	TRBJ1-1	CASSEARGNTEAFF	TGTGCCAGCAGTGAGGCCAGGGGGAACACTGAAGCTTTCTTT
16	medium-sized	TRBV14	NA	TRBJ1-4	CASSPTMLAGNEKLFF	TGTGCCAGCAGCCCTACCATGTTGGCAGGAAATGAAAAACTGTTTTTT
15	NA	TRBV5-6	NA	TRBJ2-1	CASSFRGQIYNEQFF	TGTGCCAGCAGCTTCAGAGGGCAGATTTACAATGAGCAGTTCTTC
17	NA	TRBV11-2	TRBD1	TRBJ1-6	CASSPGQRSSYNSPLHF	TGTGCCAGCAGCCCGGGACAGCGTAGCTCCTATAATTCACCCCTCCACTTT
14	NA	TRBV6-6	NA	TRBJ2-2	CASRPTGITGELFF	TGTGCCAGCAGACCGACAGGCATCACCGGGGAGCTGTTTTTT
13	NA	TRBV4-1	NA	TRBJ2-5	CASSLQGLETQYF	TGCGCCAGCAGCCTCCAGGGGCTGGAGACCCAGTACTTC